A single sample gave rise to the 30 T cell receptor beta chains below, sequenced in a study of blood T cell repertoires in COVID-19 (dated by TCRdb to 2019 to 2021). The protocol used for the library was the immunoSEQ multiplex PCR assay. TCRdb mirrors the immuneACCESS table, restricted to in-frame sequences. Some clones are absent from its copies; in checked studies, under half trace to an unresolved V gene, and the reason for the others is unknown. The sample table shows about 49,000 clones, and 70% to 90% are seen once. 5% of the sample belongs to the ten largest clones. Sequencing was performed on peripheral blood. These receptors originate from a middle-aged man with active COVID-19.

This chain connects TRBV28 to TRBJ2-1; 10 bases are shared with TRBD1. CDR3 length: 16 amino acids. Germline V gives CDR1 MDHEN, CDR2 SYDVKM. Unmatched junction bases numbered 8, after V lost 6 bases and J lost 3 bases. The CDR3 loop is CASSPPTGGHYNEQFF. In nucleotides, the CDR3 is TGTGCCAGCAGCCCTCCGACAGGGGGCCACTACAATGAGCAGTTCTTC.

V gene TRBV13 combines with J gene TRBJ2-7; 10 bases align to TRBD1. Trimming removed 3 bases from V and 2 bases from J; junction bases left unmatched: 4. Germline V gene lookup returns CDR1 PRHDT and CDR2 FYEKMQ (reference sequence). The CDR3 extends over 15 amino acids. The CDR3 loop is CASSFPGQGPYEQYF. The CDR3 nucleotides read TGTGCCAGCAGCTTTCCGGGACAGGGGCCCTACGAGCAGTACTTC.

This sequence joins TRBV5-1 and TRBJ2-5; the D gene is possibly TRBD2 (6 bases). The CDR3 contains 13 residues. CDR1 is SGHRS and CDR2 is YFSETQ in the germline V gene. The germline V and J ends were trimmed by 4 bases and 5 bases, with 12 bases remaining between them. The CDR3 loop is CASSQTSRETQYF. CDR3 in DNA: TGCGCCAGCAGCCAAACTAGCAGGGAGACCCAGTACTTC.

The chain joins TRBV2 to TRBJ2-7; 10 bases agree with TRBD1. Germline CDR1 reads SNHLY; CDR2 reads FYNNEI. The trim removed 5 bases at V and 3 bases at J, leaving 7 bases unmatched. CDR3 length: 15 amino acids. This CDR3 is CASSKGTGDGYEQYF. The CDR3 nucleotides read TGTGCCAGCAGTAAAGGGACAGGGGATGGCTACGAGCAGTACTTC.

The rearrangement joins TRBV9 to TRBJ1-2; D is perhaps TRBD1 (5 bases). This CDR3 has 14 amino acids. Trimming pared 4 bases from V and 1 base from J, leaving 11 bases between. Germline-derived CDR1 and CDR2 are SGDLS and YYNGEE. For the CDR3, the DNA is TGTGCCAGCAGCCCCGCAGGGAATAACTATGGCTACACCTTC. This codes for CASSPAGNNYGYTF.

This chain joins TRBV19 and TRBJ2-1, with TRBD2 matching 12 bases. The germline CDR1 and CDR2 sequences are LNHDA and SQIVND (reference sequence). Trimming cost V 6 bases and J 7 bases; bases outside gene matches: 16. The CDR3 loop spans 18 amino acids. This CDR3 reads CASSQGSLAGGVLNEQFF. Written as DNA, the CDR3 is TGTGCCAGTAGCCAAGGTAGTCTAGCGGGAGGGGTGTTGAATGAGCAGTTCTTC.

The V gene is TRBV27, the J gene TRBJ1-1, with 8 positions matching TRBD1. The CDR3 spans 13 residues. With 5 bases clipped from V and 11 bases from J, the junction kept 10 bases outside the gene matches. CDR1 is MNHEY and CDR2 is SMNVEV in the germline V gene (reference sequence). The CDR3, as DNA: TGTGCCAGCAGTCACTTTGACAGGGGTGACGCTTTCTTT. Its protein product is CASSHFDRGDAFF.

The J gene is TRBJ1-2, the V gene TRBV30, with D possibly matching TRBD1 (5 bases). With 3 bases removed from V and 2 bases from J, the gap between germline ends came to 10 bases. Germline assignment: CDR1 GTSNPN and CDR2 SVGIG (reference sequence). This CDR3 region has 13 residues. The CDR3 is CAWRGTGNYGYTF. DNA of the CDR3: TGTGCCTGGAGGGGCACAGGCAACTATGGCTACACCTTC.

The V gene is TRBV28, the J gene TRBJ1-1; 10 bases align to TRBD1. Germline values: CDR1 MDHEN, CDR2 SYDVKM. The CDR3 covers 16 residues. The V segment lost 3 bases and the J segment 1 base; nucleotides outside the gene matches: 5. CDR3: CASSLGQGLTNTEAFF. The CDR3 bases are TGTGCCAGCAGTTTGGGACAGGGGCTTACGAACACTGAAGCTTTCTTT.

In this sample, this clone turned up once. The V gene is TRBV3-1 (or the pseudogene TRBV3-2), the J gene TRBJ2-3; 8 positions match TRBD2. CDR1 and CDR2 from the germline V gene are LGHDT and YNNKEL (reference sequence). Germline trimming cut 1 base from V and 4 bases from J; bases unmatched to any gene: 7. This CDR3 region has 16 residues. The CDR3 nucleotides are TGTGCCAGCAGCCAAGGGGCACTAGCGGTTGCAGATACGCAGTATTTT. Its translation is CASSQGALAVADTQYF.

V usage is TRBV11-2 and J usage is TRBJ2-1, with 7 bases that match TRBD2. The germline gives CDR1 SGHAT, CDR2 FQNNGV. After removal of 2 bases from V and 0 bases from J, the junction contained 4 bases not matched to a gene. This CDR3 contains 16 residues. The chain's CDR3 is CASSLIGGSSYNEQFF. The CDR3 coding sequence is TGTGCCAGCAGCTTAATCGGGGGGAGCTCCTACAATGAGCAGTTCTTC. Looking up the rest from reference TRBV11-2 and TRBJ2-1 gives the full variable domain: EAGVAQSPRYKIIEKRQSVAFWCNPISGHATLYWYQQILGQGPKLLIQFQNNGVVDDSQLPKDRFSAERLKGVDSTLKIQPAKLEDSAVYLCASSLIGGSSYNEQFFGPGTRLTVL.

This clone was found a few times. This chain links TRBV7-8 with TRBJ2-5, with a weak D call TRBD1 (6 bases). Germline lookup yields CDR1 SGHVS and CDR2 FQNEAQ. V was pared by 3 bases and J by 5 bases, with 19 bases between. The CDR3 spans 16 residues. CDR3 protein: CASSLRGRGPPETQYF. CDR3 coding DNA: TGTGCCAGCAGCTTGAGGGGCAGGGGACCACCGGAGACCCAGTACTTC.

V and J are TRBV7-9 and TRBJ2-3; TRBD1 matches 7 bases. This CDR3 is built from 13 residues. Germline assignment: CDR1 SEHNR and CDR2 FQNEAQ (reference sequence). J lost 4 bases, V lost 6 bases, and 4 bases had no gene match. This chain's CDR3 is CASSLQGSDTQYF. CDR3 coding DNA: TGTGCCAGCAGTTTACAGGGGTCAGATACGCAGTATTTT.

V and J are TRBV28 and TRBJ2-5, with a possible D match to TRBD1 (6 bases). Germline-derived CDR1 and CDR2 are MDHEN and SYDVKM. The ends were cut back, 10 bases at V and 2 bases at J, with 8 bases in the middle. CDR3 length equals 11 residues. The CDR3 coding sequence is TGTGCCATACAGGGACAAGAGACCCAGTACTTC. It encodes CAIQGQETQYF.

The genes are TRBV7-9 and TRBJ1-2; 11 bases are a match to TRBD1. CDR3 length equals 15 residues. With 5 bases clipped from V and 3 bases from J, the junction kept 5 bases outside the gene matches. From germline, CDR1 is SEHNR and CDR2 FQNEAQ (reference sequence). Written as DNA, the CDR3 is TGTGCCAGCAGCCTCGGACAGGGGGCGGACTATGGCTACACCTTC. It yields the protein CASSLGQGADYGYTF.

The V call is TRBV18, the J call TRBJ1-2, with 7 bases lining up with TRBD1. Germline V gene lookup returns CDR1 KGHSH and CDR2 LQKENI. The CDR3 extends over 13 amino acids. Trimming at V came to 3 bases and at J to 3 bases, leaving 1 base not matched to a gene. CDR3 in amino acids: CASSPGTDYGYTF. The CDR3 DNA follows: TGTGCCAGCTCACCCGGGACAGACTATGGCTACACCTTC.

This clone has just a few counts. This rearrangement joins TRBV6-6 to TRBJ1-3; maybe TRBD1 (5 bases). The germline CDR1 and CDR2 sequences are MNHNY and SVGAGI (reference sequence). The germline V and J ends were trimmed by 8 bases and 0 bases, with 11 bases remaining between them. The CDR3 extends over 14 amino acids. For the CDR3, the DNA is TGTGCCAGCGGACATTGGAGCTCTGGAAACACCATATATTTT. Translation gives CASGHWSSGNTIYF.

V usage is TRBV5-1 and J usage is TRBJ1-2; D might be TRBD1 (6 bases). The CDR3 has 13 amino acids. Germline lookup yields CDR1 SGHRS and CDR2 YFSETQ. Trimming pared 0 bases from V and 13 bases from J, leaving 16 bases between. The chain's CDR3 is CASSLASNRDSTF. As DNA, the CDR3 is TGCGCCAGCAGCTTGGCTAGCAACAGGGATAGCACCTTC.

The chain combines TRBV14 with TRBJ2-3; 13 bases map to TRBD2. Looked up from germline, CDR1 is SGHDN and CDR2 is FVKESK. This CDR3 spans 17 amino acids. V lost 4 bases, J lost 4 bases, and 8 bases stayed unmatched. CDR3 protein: CASSLTVGLAGADTQYF. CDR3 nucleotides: TGTGCCAGCAGCCTCACCGTCGGACTAGCGGGAGCAGATACGCAGTATTTT.

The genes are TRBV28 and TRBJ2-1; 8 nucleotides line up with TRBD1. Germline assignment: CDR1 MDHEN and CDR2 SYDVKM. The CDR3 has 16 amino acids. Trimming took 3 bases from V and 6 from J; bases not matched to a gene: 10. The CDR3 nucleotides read TGTGCCAGCAGTTTTTACACGACAGGGGTCGGCAATGAGCAGTTCTTC. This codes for CASSFYTTGVGNEQFF.

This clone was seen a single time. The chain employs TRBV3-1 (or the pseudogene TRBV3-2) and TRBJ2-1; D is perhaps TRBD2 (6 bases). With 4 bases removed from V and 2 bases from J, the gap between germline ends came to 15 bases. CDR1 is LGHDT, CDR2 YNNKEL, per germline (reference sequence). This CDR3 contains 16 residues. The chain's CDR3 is CASSRKGLAPYNEQFF. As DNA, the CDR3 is TGTGCCAGCAGCCGTAAGGGGCTAGCGCCCTACAATGAGCAGTTCTTC.

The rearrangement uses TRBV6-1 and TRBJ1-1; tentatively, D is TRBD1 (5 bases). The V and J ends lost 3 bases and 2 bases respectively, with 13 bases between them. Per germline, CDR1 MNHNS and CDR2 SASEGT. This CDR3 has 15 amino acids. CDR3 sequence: CASSDYGRTNTEAFF. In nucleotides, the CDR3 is TGTGCCAGCAGTGATTACGGGAGGACAAACACTGAAGCTTTCTTT.

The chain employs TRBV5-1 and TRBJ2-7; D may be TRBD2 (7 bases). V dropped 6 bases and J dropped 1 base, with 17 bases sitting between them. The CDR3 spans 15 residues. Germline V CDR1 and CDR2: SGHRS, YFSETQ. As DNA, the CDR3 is TGCGCCAGCACCCCGGGGGGCGCTAGATCCTACGAGCAGTACTTC. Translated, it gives CASTPGGARSYEQYF.

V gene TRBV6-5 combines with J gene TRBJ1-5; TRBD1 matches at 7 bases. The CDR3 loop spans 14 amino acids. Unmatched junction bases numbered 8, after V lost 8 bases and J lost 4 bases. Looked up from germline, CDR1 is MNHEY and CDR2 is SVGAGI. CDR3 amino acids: CASLQGQINQPQHF. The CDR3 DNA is TGTGCCAGCCTACAGGGACAGATTAATCAGCCCCAGCATTTT.

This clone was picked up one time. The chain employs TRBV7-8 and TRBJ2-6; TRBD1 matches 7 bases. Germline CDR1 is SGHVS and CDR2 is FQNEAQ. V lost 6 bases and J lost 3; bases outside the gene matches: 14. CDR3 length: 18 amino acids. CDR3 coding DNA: TGTGCCAGCAGGACGATCAGGGGGTTGACAGGTGGGGCCAACGTCCTGACTTTC. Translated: CASRTIRGLTGGANVLTF.

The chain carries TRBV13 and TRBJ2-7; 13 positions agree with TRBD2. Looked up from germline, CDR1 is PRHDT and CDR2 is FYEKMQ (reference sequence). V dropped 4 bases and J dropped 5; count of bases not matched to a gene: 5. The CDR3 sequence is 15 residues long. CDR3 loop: CASSYRTSGSDEQYF. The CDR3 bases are TGTGCCAGCAGCTATCGGACTAGCGGGAGCGACGAGCAGTACTTC.

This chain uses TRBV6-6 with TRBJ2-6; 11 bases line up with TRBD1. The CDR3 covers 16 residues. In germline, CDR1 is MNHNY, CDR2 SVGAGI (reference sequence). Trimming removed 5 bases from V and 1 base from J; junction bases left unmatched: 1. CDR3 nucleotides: TGTGCCAGCAGTGGACAGGGGGCTTCTGGGGCCAACGTCCTGACTTTC. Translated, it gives CASSGQGASGANVLTF.

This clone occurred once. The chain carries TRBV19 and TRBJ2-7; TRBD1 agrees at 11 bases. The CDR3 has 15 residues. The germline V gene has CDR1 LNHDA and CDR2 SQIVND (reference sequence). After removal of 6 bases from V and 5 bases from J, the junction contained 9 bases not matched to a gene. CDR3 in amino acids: CASSRTGGEFNEQYF. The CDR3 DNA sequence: TGTGCCAGTAGCAGGACAGGGGGCGAGTTCAACGAGCAGTACTTC.

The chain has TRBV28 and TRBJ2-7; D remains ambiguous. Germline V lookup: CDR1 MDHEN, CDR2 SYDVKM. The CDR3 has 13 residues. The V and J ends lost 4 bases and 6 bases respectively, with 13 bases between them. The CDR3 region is CASSWSTELEQYF. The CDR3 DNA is TGTGCCAGCAGTTGGTCTACAGAACTCGAGCAGTACTTC.

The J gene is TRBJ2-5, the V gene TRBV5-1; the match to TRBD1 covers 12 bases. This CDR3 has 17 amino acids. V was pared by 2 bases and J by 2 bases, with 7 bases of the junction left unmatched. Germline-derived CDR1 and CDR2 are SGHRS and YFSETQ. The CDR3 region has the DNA TGCGCCAGCAGCTTACCCGGGACAGGGGGCAATCAAGAGACCCAGTACTTC. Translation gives CASSLPGTGGNQETQYF.